These 7 T cell receptor beta chains share one sample of origin, sequenced in a study of T cell responses to AZD1222 COVID-19 vaccine. Repertoires were generated with immunoSEQ multiplex PCR, while TCRdb's copy carries only in-frame clones and drops some. The sample shows more than 110,000 clones, about 91% of them seen only once. Sample: peripheral blood, taken on day 0 of AZD1222 vaccination. Source of these receptors: an adult in good health.

The genes are TRBV6-1 and TRBJ2-7; D ambiguous. CDR1 and CDR2 (germline): MNHNS, SASEGT. Trimming left V 1 base short and J 6 bases short, with 10 bases between. CDR3 length: 13 amino acids. The CDR3 protein is CASSEVRYSEQYF. The CDR3 DNA reads as TGTGCCAGCAGTGAAGTAAGGTATAGCGAGCAGTACTTC.

The gene calls are TRBV5-1 and TRBJ2-1, with TRBD1 identical over 7 bases. The CDR3 totals 14 residues. With 0 bases clipped from V and 8 bases from J, the junction kept 5 bases outside the gene matches. The germline gives CDR1 SGHRS, CDR2 YFSETQ. CDR3 coding DNA: TGCGCCAGCAGCTTGGGACAGGGATGGGATGAGCAGTTCTTC. Translated, it gives CASSLGQGWDEQFF. The full variable domain, in which reference TRBV5-1 and TRBJ2-1 provide the parts outside the CDR3, is KAGVTQTPRYLIKTRGQQVTLSCSPISGHRSVSWYQQTPGQGLQFLFEYFSETQRNKGNFPGRFSGRQFSNSRSEMNVSTLELGDSALYLCASSLGQGWDEQFFGPGTRLTVL.

The rearrangement uses TRBV6-2 or TRBV6-3 and TRBJ1-5, with TRBD1 matching over 10 bases. This CDR3 is built from 15 residues. With V trimmed by 5 bases and J by 6 bases, 7 bases remained unmatched. From germline, CDR1 is MNHEY and CDR2 SVGEGT. CDR3 sequence: CASSTRDRGVQPQHF. The CDR3 bases are TGTGCCAGCAGTACCCGGGACAGGGGCGTTCAGCCCCAGCATTTT.

This chain links TRBV24-1 with TRBJ1-5; the D is unclear. Germline CDR1 KGHDR, CDR2 SFDVKD. CDR3 size: 14 residues. The ends were cut back, 4 bases at V and 4 bases at J, with 10 bases in the middle. The CDR3 spells CATSEGPPNQPQHF. In DNA form, the CDR3 reads TGTGCCACCAGTGAGGGCCCACCTAATCAGCCCCAGCATTTT.

The chain combines TRBV18 with TRBJ1-2; D might be TRBD1 (5 bases). CDR1 and CDR2 from the germline V gene are KGHSH and LQKENI. The CDR3 loop spans 13 amino acids. Deletions cut 5 bases from V and 7 bases from J, with 14 bases between. The CDR3 nucleotides read TGTGCCAGCTCATCTAAGACAGAGTCTGGCTACACCTTC. Translated: CASSSKTESGYTF.

The chain uses TRBV21-1 and TRBJ2-3. TRBV21-1 is annotated as a pseudogene. This CDR3 spans 16 amino acids. For the CDR3, the DNA is TGTGCCAGCAGCAAAGGGACGGGACCACAGGCAGATACGCAGTATTTT. Translating it yields CASSKGTGPQADTQYF.

This chain connects TRBV5-1 to TRBJ1-6; D may be TRBD1 (5 bases). Per germline, CDR1 SGHRS and CDR2 YFSETQ. V gave up 0 bases and J gave up 10 bases, with 14 bases separating them. CDR3 size: 15 residues. The CDR3 loop reads CASSLVGGIGSPLHF. The CDR3 DNA reads as TGCGCCAGCAGCTTGGTTGGGGGAATCGGATCACCCCTCCACTTT.